What follows describes a single TCR beta chain. Antigen: not known. A sample-barcoded 5' primer and a J-beta primer mix were used in a second PCR of roughly 6 to 11 cycles. TCRdb passed the 5' RACE reads through MiXCR, listing each CDR3 protein once. In the table there are roughly 830,000 distinct CDR3 sequences, 62% of which are singletons. This record belongs to a study of blood T cells in healthy people across ages. General study results and limits: Diversity of TCR beta per million T cells declined in a roughly linear way with age.

Germline CDR1 is SGHTA and CDR2 is FQGNSA. V was trimmed by 3 bases and J by 6 bases, leaving 9 bases between them. The CDR3 is made up of 13 amino acids. The chain joins TRBV7-2 to TRBJ2-1, with D possibly TRBD1 on 5 matching bases. This TCR was recovered from a man in his thirties or forties in good health. The sample taken for sequencing was blood. CDR3 sequence (DNA): TGTGCCAGCAGCTTCCAAGGGGTCAATGAGCAGTTCTTC. Translation gives CASSFQGVNEQFF.